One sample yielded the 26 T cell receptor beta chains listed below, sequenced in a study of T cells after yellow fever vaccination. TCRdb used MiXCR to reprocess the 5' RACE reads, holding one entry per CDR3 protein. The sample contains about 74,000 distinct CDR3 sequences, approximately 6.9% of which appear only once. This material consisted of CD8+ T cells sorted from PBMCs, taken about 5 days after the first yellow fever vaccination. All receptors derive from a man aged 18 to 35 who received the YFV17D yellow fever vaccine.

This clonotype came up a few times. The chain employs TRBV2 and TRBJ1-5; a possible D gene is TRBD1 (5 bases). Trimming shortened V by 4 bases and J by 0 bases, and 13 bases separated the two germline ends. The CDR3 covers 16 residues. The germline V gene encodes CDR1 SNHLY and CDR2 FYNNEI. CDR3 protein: CASSGGADLSNQPQHF. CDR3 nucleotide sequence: TGTGCCAGCAGTGGAGGGGCCGACCTTAGCAATCAGCCCCAGCATTTT. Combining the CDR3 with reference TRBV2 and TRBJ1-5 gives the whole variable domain EPEVTQTPSHQVTQMGQEVILRCVPISNHLYFYWYRQILGQKVEFLVSFYNNEISEKSEIFDDQFSVERPDGSNFTLKIRSTKLEDSAMYFCASSGGADLSNQPQHFGDGTRLSIL.

The CDR3 spells CASSIGTSGYNEQFF. Written as DNA, the CDR3 is TGTGCCAGCAGCATCGGGACTAGCGGATACAATGAGCAGTTCTTC. The chain carries TRBV5-4 and TRBJ2-1; 11 positions match TRBD2. Trimming cost V 4 bases and J 4 bases; bases outside gene matches: 4. The CDR3 runs to 15 residues. CDR1 is SGHNT, CDR2 YYREEE, per germline (reference sequence).

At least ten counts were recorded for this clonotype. The CDR3 protein is CASSVEGTPSSYNEQFF. CDR3 nucleotide sequence: TGTGCCAGCAGCGTAGAAGGGACCCCGAGCTCCTACAATGAGCAGTTCTTC. V and J are TRBV9 and TRBJ2-1; perhaps D is TRBD1 or TRBD2 (5 bases each). The germline CDR1 and CDR2 sequences are SGDLS and YYNGEE. The CDR3 contains 17 residues. Trimming removed 0 bases from V and 0 bases from J, with 13 bases in between.

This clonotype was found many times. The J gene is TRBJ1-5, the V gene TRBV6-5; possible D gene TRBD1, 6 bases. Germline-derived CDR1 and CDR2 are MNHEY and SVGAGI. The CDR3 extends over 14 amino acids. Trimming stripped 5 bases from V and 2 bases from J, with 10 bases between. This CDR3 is CASSNRQGNQPQHF. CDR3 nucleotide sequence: TGTGCCAGCAGTAACCGACAGGGCAATCAGCCCCAGCATTTT.

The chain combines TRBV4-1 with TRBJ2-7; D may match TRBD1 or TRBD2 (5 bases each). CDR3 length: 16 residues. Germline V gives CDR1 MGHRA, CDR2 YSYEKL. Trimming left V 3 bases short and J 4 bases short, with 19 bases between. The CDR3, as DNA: TGCGCCAGCAGCCAGGTGTGGGGGAGCAACCAGTACGAGCAGTACTTC. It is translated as CASSQVWGSNQYEQYF.

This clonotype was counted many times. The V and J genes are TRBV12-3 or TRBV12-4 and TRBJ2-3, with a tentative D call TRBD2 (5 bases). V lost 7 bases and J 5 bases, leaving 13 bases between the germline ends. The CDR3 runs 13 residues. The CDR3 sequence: CASTPRAEDTQYF. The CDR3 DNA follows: TGTGCCAGCACCCCGCGAGCGGAAGATACGCAGTATTTT.

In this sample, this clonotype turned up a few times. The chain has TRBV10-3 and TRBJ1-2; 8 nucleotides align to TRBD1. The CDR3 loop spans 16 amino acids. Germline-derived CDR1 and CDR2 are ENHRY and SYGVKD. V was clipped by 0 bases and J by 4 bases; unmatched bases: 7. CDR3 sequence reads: CAISESEGQGFYGYTF. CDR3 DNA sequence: TGTGCCATCAGTGAGTCGGAAGGACAGGGCTTCTATGGCTACACCTTC.

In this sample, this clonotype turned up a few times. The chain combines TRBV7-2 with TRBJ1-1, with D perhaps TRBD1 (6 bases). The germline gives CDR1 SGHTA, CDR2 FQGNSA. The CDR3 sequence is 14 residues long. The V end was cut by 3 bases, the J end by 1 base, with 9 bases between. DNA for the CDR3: TGTGCCAGCAGCTTTTCGACAGGGAACACTGAAGCTTTCTTT. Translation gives CASSFSTGNTEAFF.

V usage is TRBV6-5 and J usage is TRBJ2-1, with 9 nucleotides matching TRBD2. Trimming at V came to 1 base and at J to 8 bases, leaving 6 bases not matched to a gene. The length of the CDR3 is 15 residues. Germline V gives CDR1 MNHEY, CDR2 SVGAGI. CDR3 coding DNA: TGTGCCAGCAGTTACTATGGGACTAGCCGGGATGAGCAGTTCTTC. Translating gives CASSYYGTSRDEQFF.

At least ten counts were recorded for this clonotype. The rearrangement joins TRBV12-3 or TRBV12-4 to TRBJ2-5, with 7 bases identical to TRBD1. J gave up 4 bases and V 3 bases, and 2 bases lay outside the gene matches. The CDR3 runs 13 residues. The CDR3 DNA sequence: TGTGCCAGCAGTTTTCCAGGGGGAGAGACCCAGTACTTC. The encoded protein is CASSFPGGETQYF.

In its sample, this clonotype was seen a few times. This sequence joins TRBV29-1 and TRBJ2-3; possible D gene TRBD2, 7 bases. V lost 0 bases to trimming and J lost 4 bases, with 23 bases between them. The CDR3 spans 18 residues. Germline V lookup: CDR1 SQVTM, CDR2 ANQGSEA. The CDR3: CSVEDWGGGHSASDTQYF. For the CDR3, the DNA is TGCAGCGTTGAAGATTGGGGCGGGGGACATAGCGCATCAGATACGCAGTATTTT.

DNA of the CDR3: TGTGCCAGCAGCCGACAGGGGAGGCCTTACGAGCAGTACGTC. Translated: CASSRQGRPYEQYV. The rearrangement uses TRBV7-9 and TRBJ2-7; 8 bases map to TRBD1. The CDR3 has 14 residues. With V trimmed by 5 bases and J by 4 bases, 7 bases remained unmatched. Germline loops: CDR1 SEHNR, CDR2 FQNEAQ (reference sequence).

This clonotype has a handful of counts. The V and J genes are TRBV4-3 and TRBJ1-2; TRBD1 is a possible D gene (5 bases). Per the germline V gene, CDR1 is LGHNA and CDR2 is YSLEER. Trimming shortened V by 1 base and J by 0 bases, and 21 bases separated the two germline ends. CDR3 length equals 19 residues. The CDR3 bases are TGCGCCAGCAGCCAAGTTCCCTCGGGGCAGGGACCAGCTAACTATGGCTACACCTTC. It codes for CASSQVPSGQGPANYGYTF.

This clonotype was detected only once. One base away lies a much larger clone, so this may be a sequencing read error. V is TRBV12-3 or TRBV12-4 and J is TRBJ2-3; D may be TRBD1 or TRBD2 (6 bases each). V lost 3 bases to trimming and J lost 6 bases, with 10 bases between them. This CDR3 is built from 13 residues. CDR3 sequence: CASSFGGGDTQYF. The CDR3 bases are TGTGCCAGCAGTTTCGGGGGCGGGGATACGCAGTATTTT.

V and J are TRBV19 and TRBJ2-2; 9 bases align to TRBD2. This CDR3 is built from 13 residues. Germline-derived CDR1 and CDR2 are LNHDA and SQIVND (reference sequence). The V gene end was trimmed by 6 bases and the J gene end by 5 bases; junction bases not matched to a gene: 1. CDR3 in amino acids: CASRGLATGELFF. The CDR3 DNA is TGTGCCAGTAGAGGACTAGCGACCGGGGAGCTGTTTTTT.

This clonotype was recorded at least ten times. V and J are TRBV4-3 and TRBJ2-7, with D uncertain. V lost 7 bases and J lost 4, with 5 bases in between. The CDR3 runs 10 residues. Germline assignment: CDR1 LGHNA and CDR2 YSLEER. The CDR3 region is CASTVYEQYV. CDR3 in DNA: TGCGCCAGCACGGTTTACGAGCAGTACGTC.

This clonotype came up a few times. The CDR3 nucleotides are TGTGCCAGCAGCTTGTGGGGGGCTGAAGCTTTCTTT. Translation: CASSLWGAEAFF. The V call is TRBV5-5, the J call TRBJ1-1; D possibly corresponds to TRBD1 (5 bases). Germline CDR1 and CDR2: SGHKS and YYEKEE (reference sequence). V lost 1 base to trimming and J lost 6 bases, with 7 bases between them. This CDR3 has 12 residues.

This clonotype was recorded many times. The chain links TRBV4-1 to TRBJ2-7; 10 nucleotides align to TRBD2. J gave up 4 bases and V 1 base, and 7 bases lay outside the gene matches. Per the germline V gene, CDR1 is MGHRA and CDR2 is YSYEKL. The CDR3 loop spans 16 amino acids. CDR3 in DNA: TGCGCCAGCAGCCAAGTTCCAGCGGGGGGGCAATACGAGCAGTACTTC. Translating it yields CASSQVPAGGQYEQYF.

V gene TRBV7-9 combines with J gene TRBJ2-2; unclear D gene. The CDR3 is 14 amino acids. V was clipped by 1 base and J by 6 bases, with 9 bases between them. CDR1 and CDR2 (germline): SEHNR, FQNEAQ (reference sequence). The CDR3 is CASSLEDVSGELFF. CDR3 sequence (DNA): TGTGCCAGCAGCTTAGAGGACGTGTCCGGGGAGCTGTTTTTT.

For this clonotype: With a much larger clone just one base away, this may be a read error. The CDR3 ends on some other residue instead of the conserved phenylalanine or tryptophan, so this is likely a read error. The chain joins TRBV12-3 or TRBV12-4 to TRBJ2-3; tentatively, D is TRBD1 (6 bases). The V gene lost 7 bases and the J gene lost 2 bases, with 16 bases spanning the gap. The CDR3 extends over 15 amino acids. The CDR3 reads CASTPRQGNTDTQYL. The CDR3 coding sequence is TGTGCCAGCACCCCCCGGCAGGGGAACACAGATACGCAGTATTTA.

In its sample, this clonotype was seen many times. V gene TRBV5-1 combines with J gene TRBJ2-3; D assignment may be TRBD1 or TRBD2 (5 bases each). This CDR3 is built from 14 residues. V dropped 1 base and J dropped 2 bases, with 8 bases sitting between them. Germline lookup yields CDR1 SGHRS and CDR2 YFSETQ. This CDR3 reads CASSLFGATDTQYF. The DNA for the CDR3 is TGCGCCAGCAGCTTGTTCGGGGCCACAGATACGCAGTATTTT.

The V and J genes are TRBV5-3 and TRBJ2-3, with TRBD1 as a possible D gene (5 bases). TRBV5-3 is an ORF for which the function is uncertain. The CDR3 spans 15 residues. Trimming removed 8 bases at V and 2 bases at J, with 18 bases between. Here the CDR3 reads CARSPGHLITDTQYF. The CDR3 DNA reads TGTGCCAGGAGCCCTGGACACCTTATCACAGATACGCAGTATTTT.

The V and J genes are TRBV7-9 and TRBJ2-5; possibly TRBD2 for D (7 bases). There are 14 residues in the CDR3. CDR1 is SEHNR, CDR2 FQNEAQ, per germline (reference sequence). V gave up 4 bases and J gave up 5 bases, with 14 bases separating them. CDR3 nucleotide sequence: TGTGCCAGCAGCTCGCCGGGGGGCACGGAGACCCAGTACTTC. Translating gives CASSSPGGTETQYF.

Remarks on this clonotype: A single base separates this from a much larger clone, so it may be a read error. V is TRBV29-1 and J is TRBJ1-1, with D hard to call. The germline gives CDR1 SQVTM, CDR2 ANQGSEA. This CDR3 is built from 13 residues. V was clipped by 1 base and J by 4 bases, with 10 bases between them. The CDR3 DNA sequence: TGCAGCGTTGAAGGACATCCGACCACTGAAGCTTTCTTT. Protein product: CSVEGHPTTEAFF. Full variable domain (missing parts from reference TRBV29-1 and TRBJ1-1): SAVISQKPSRDICQRGTSLTIQCQVDSQVTMMFWYRQQPGQSLTLIATANQGSEATYESGFVIDKFPISRPNLTFSTLTVSNMSPEDSSIYLCSVEGHPTTEAFFGQGTRLTVV.

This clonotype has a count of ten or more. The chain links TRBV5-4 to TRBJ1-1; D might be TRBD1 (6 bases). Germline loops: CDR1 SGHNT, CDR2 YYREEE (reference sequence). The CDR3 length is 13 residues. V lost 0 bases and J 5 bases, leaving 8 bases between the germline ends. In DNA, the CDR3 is TGTGCCAGCAGCTTGGAGGGGGTGACTGAAGCTTTCTTT. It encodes CASSLEGVTEAFF.

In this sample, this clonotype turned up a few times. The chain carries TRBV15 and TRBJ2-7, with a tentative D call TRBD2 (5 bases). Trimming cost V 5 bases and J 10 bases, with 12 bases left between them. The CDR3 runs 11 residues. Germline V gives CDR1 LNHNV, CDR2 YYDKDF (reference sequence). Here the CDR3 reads CATSPPEDQYV. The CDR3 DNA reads TGTGCCACCAGCCCCCCGGAGGACCAGTACGTC.